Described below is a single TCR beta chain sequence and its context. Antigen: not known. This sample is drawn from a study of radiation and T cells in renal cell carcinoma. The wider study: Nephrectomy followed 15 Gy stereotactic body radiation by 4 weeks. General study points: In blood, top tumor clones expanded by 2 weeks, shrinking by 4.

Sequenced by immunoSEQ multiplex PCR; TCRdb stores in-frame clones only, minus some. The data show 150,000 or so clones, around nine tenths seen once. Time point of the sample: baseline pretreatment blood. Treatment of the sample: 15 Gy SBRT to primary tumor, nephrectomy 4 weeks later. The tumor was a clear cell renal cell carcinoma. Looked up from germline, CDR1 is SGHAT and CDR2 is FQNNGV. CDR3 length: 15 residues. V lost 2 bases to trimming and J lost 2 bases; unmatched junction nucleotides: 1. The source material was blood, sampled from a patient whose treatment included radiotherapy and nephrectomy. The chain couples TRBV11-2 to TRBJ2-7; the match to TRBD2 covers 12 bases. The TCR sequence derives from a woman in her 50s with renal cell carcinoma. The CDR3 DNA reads TGTGCCAGCAGCTTATCTAGCGGGGGGGCCTACGAGCAGTACTTC. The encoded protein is CASSLSSGGAYEQYF.